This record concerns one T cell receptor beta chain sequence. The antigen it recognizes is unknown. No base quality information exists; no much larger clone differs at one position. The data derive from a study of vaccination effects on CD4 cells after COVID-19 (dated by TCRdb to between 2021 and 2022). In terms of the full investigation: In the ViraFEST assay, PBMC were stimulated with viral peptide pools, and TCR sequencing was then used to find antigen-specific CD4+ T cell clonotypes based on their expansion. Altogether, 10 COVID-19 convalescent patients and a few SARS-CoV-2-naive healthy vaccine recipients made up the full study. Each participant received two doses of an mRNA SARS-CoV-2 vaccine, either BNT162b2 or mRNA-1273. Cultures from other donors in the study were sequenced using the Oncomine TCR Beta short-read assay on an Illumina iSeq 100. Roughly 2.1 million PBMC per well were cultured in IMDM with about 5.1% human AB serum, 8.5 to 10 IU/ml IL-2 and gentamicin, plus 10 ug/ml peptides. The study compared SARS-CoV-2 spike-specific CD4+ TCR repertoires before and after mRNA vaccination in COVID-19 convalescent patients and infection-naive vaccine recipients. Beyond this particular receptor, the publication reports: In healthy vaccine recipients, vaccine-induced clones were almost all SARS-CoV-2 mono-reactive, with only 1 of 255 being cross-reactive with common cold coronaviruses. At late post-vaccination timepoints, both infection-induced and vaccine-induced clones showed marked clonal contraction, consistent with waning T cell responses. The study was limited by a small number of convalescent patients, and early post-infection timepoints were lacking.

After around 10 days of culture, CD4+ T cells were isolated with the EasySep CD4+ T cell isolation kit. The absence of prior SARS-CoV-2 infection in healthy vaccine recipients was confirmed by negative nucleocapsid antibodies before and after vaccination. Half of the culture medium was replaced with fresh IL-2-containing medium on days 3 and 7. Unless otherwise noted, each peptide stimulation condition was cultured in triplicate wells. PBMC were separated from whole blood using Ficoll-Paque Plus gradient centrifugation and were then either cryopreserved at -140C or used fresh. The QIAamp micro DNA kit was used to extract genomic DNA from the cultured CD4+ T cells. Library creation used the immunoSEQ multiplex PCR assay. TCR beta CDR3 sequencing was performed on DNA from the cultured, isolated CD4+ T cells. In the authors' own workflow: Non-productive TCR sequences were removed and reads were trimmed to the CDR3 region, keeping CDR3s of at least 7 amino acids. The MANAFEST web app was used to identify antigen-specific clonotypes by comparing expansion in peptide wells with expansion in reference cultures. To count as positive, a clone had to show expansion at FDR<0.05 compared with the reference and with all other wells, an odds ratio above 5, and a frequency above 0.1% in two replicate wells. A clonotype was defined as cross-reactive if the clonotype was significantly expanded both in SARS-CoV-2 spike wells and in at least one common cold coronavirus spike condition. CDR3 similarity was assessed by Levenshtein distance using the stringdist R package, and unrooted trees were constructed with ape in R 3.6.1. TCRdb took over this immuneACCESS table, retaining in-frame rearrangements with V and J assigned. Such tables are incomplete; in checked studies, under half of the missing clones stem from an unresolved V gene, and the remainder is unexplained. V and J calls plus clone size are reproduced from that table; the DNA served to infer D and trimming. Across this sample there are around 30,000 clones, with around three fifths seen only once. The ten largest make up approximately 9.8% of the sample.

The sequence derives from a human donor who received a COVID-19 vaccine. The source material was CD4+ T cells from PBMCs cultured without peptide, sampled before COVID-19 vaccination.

CDR3 protein: CAIRDSGGGYNEQFF. The DNA sequence reads TGTGCCATCAGGGATAGCGGGGGGGGCTACAATGAGCAGTTCTTC. The rearranged chain carries TRBV10-3 and TRBJ2-1; 11 central bases correspond to TRBD2. The CDR3 has 15 amino acids, counting the end cysteine and phenylalanine. The DNA shown is the 45-base CDR3, in frame from base 1. Via the germline V gene, CDR1 is ENHRY and CDR2 SYGVKD. The junction shows trimming of 6 bases on V and 3 bases on J, and the gene matches do not reach 4 bases of it.